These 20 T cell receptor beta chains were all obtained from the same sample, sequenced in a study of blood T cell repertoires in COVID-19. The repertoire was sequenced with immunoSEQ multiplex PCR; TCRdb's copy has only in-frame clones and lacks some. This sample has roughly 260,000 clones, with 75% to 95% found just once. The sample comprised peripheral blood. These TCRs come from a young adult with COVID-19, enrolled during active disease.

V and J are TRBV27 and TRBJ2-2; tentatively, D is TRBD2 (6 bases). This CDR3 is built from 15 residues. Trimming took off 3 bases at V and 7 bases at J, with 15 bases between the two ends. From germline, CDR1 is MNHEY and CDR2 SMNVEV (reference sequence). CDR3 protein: CASSLIGSLIGELFF. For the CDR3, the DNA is TGTGCCAGCAGTTTGATCGGGAGTTTAATCGGGGAGCTGTTTTTT.

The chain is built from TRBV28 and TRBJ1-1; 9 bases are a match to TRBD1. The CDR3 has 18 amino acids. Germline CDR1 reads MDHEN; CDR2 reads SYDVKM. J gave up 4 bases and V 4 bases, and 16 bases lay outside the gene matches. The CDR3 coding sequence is TGTGCCAGCAGTTCCGAGATCCGGGACAGGGTATTGGGCACTGAAGCTTTCTTT. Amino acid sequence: CASSSEIRDRVLGTEAFF. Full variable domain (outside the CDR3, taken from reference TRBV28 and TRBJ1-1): DVKVTQSSRYLVKRTGEKVFLECVQDMDHENMFWYRQDPGLGLRLIYFSYDVKMKEKGDIPEGYSVSREKKERFSLILESASTNQTSMYLCASSSEIRDRVLGTEAFFGQGTRLTVV.

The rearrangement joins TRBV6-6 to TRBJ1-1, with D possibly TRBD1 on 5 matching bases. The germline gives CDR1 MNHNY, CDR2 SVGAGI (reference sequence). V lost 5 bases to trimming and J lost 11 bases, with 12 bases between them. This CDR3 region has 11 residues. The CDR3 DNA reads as TGTGCCAGCAGTGGGGGACTTGGGGCTTTCTTT. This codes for CASSGGLGAFF.

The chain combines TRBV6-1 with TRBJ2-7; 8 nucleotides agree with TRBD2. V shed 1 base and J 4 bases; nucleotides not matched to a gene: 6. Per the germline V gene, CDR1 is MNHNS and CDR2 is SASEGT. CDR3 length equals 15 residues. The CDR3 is CASSEGAGGGYEQYF. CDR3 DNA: TGTGCCAGCAGTGAAGGTGCGGGAGGAGGGTACGAGCAGTACTTC.

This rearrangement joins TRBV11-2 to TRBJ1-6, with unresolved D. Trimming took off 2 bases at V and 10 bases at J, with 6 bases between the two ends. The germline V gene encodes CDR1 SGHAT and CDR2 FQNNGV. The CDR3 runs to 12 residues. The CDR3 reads CASSLYQSPLHF. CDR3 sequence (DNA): TGTGCCAGCAGCTTATACCAGTCACCCCTCCACTTT.

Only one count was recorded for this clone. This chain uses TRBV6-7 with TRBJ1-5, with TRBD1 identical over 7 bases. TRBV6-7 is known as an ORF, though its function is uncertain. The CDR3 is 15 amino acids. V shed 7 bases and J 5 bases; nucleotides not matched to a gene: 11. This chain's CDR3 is CASKLQGKGDQPQHF. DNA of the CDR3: TGTGCCAGCAAACTACAGGGGAAGGGAGATCAGCCCCAGCATTTT.

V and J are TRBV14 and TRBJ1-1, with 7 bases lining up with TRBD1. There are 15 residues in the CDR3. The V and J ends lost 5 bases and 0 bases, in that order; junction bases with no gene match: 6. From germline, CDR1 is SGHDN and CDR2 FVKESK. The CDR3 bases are TGTGCCAGCAGCACCCGACAGGGTATGAACACTGAAGCTTTCTTT. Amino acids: CASSTRQGMNTEAFF.

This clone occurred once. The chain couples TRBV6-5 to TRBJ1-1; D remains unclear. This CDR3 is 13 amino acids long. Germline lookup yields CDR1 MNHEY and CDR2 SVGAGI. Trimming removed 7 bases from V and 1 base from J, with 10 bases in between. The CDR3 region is CASIEFPNTEAFF. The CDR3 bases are TGTGCCAGCATCGAGTTCCCGAACACTGAAGCTTTCTTT.

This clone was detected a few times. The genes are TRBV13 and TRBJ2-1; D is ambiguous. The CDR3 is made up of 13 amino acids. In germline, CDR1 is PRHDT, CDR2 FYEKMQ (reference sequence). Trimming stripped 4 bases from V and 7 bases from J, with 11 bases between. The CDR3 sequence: CASSSRLRNEQFF. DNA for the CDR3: TGTGCCAGCAGCTCCCGACTGAGGAATGAGCAGTTCTTC.

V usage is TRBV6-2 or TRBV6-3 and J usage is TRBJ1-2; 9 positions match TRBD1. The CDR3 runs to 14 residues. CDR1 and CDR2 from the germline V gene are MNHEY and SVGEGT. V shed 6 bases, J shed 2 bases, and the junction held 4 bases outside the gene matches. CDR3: CASRYRGPNYGYTF. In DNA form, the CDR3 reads TGTGCCAGCAGATACAGGGGGCCGAACTATGGCTACACCTTC.

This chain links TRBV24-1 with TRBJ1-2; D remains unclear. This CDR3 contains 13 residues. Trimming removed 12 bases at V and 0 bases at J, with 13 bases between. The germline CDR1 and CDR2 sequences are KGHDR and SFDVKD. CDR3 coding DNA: TGTGCCCCACGGGGAGGACCTAACTATGGCTACACCTTC. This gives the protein CAPRGGPNYGYTF.

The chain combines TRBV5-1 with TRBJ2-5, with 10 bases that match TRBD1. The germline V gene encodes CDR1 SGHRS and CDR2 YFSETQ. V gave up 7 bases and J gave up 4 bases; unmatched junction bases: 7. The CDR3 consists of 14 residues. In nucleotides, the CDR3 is TGCGCCAGCGGGGGACAGGGGAGGCCAGAGACCCAGTACTTC. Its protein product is CASGGQGRPETQYF.

The CDR3 protein is CASSPGDRDTGELFF. The CDR3 DNA follows: TGTGCCAGTAGCCCGGGGGACAGGGACACCGGGGAGCTGTTTTTT. The V and J genes are TRBV19 and TRBJ2-2; TRBD1 aligns across 9 bases. V shed 6 bases and J 3 bases; nucleotides not matched to a gene: 5. There are 15 residues in the CDR3. The germline V gene has CDR1 LNHDA and CDR2 SQIVND (reference sequence).

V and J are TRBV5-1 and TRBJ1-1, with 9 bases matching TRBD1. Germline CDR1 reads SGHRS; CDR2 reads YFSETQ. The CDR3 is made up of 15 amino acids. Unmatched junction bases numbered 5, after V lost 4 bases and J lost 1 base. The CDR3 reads CASSQGTGWNTEAFF. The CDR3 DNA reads TGCGCCAGCAGCCAAGGGACAGGGTGGAACACTGAAGCTTTCTTT.

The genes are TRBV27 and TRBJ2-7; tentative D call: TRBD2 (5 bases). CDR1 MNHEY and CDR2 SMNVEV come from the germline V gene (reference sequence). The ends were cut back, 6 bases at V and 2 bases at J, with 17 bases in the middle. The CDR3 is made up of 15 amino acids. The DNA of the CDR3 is TGTGCCAGCAGATCGTCACTAGGCCAGACCTACGAGCAGTACTTC. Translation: CASRSSLGQTYEQYF.

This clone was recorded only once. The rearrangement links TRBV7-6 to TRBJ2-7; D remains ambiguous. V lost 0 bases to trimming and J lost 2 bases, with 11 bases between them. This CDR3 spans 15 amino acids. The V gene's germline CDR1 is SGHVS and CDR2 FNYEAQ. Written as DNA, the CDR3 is TGTGCCAGCAGCTTAGCGGCGGTGGGTCCCTACGAGCAGTACTTC. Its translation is CASSLAAVGPYEQYF.

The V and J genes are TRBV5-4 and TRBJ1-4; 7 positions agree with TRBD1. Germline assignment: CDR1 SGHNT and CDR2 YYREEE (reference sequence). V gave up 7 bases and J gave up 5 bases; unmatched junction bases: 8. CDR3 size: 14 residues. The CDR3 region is CASASRGINEKLFF. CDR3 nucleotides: TGTGCCAGCGCAAGCAGGGGGATCAATGAAAAACTGTTTTTT.

DNA of the CDR3: TGTGCCAGTAGTAATAGCGGCACTGAAGCTTTCTTT. It translates to CASSNSGTEAFF. The gene calls are TRBV19 and TRBJ1-1, with D uncertain. The V gene's germline CDR1 is LNHDA and CDR2 SQIVND (reference sequence). The V and J ends lost 4 bases and 4 bases respectively, with 7 bases between them. This CDR3 is built from 12 residues.

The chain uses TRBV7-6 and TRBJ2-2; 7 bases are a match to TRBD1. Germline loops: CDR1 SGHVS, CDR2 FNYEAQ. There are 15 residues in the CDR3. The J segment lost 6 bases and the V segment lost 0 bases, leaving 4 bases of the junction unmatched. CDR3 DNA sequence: TGTGCCAGCAGCTTAGCCAGGGGGTTAGCCGGGGAGCTGTTTTTT. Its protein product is CASSLARGLAGELFF.

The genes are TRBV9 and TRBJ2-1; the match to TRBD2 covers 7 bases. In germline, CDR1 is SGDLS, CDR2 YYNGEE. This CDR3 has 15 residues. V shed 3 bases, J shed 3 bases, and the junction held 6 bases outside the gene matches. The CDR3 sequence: CASSGEREHYNEQFF. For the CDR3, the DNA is TGTGCCAGCAGCGGGGAGCGGGAACACTACAATGAGCAGTTCTTC. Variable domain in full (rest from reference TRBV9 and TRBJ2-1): DSGVTQTPKHLITATGQRVTLRCSPRSGDLSVYWYQQSLDQGLQFLIQYYNGEERAKGNILERFSAQQFPDLHSELNLSSLELGDSALYFCASSGEREHYNEQFFGPGTRLTVL.